This T cell receptor beta chain originates from a study of molecular identifiers for immune sequencing clone quantification (dated by TCRdb to the late 2010s). The study in broad terms: For a replicate experiment, RNA from around 20,000 or 99,000 naive CD8 T cells was divided into five aliquots, and four of the five aliquots were sequenced. The study was a methods study using CD8 T cells to benchmark molecular-identifier clustering-based TCR repertoire sequencing (MIDCIRS) and TCR RNA copy counting. Results the study describes overall, beyond this receptor: When barcode sub-clustering was not used, chimeric consensus sequences inflated TCR diversity, with chimeras reaching as high as 47%. Identical TCR molecules sharing a barcode could cause highly expanded clone sizes to be underestimated. About 3 recovered TCR RNA copies per cell were obtained by modeling, versus roughly 10 by digital PCR, implying a capture efficiency of 25% to 30%. In CMV-specific effector cells, over 98% of molecules were held by clones above 20 RNA copies, whereas under 1% of molecules were held by such clones in naive cells. Spiked-in Jurkat TCR RNA equal to a single cell's worth was reported to be detectable even within one million naive CD8 T cells. The naive libraries included spiked-in Jurkat TCR RNA (10 copies' worth), and this RNA is not part of the donor repertoire.

Libraries of naive CD8 T cells were generated from approximately 20,000 to 1,000,000 sorted cells, with 10%, 30% or 50% of the purified RNA used. On a BD FACSAria II, naive CD8 T cells were FACS-sorted as CD8+CD4-CCR7+CD45RA+ and collected into RLT Plus buffer. To test detection sensitivity, Jurkat RNA equal to over nine TCR copies was added to samples of about 20,000-1,100,000 naive CD8 T cells. Enrichment of CD8 T cells was performed with RosetteSep CD8+ T Cell Enrichment Cocktail and Ficoll-Paque, after which ACK red cell lysis was carried out. Comments on this clonotype: It has no known antigen specificity. No base quality information exists; no much larger clone differs at one position.

The CDR1 and CDR2 encoded by the germline V gene (reference sequence) are SEHNR and FQNEAQ. V and J are trimmed by 3 bases and 5 bases, and the gene matches miss 3 bases of the junction. The CDR3 measures 14 amino acids from cysteine to phenylalanine. Just CDR3 DNA is preserved here, 42 bases in frame from base 1. The protocol used for the library was PCR. Instrument on record: NextSeq 500. Bulk TCR libraries were made following a previously described method, with the TCR primers given in Table S5. Total RNA was purified with the Qiagen AllPrep DNA/RNA kit. Reads from multiple sequencing runs of the same library were pooled before analysis. The authors processed their data as follows. Reads were retained only if an exact TCR constant sequence was present, and the retained reads were trimmed to 150 nt and grouped according to their 12-nt molecular barcodes. Reads within each barcode group were sub-clustered using a 15% Levenshtein threshold, and quality-weighted consensus sequences were constructed for each RNA molecule. Non-functional sequences were excluded, and lower-count sequences lying one edit away from another sequence were also excluded. Based on a fit of two negative binomial distributions, barcode sub-clusters having less than 20% of the maximum read count were discarded. TCRdb cleaned the public reads at Q25 with fastp, built clones with MiXCR and kept in-frame beta chains. Each CDR3 protein gets just one entry, which takes the most common genes and DNA from the rows behind it. TCRdb's processing, not the authors', yielded these V and J calls. Counted in this sample were hundreds of thousands of distinct CDR3 sequences; roughly a quarter of them appeared once. 0.7% to 0.95% of the sample belongs to the ten largest clones.

The sample consisted of naive CD8+ T cells from blood, with Jurkat cell RNA spiked in. The sample's cell subset or site label is to be understood as: FACS-sorted CD8+CD4-CCR7+CD45RA+ naive T cells. Rearrangement joined TRBV7-9 to TRBJ2-4, with 8 bases matching TRBD2. This clonotype originated in a human donor in good health. Some libraries in this study had Jurkat cell RNA spiked in. The CDR3 protein: CASSFTSGENIQYF. The DNA is TGTGCCAGCAGCTTTACTAGCGGAGAAAACATTCAGTACTTC. Here the CDR3 is joined to the reference TRBV7-9 and TRBJ2-4 genes, and the full variable domain is: DTGVSQNPRHKITKRGQNVTFRCDPISEHNRLYWYRQTLGQGPEFLTYFQNEAQLEKSRLLSDRFSAERPKGSFSTLEIQRTEQGDSAMYLCASSFTSGENIQYFGAGTRLSVL.